This TCR beta chain is from a study of T cell clonality in common variable immunodeficiency. CDR3 size: 16 residues. The ends lost 8 bases at V and 0 bases at J; junction bases unmatched: 11. In germline, CDR1 is LNHDA, CDR2 SQIVND (reference sequence). A remark on this clone: Its cognate antigen is unknown. The CDR3 end is not reached by the read, which stops 3 residues before it; the germline J gene fills it in.

For at least one year, all CVID subjects received replacement immunoglobulin. Study outcomes and limitations: Common variable immunodeficiency TCR beta sequences reportedly had fewer deletions and N-nucleotide insertions.

Control and CVID samples contributed equal amounts of genomic DNA. Sequencing used immunoSEQ multiplex PCR; TCRdb keeps in-frame clones, though not all of them. The sample presents 25,000 to 30,000 clones, none singletons. Source material: peripheral blood mononuclear cells. The V and J genes are TRBV19 and TRBJ1-1; 8 bases are shared with TRBD1. The clonotype comes from a human donor with common variable immunodeficiency. CDR3 sequence reads: CASGPRTGPMNTEAFF. The sequenced part of the CDR3 DNA is TGTGCCAGTGGACCTCGGACAGGGCCTATGAACACTGAA.